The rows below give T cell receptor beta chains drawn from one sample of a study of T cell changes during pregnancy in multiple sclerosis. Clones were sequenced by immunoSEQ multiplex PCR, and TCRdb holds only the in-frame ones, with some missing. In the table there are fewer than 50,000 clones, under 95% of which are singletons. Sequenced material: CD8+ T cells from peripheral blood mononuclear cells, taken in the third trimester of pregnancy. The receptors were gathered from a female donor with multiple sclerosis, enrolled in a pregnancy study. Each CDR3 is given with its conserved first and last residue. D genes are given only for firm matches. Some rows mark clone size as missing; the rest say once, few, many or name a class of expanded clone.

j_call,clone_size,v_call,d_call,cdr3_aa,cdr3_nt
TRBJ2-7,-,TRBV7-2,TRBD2,CASSWGGHEQYF,TGTGCCAGCAGTTGGGGAGGGCACGAGCAGTACTTC
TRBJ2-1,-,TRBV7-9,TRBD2,CASSERGLAGGNEQFF,TGTGCCAGCAGCGAAAGGGGACTAGCGGGAGGCAATGAGCAGTTCTTC
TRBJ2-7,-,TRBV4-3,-,CASSQAYSHDSYEQYF,TGCGCCAGCAGCCAAGCTTACAGTCACGACTCCTACGAGCAGTACTTC
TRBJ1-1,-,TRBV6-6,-,CASSTETGNTEAFF,TGTGCCAGCAGTACCGAGACAGGGAACACTGAAGCTTTCTTT
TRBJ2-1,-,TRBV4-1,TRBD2,CASSLTGTNYNEQFF,TGCGCCAGCAGCCTCACCGGGACTAACTACAATGAGCAGTTCTTC
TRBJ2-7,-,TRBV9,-,CASSVGGSPSYEQYF,TGTGCCAGCAGCGTAGGAGGCAGTCCCTCCTACGAGCAGTACTTC
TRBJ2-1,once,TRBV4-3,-,CASSQDPLAGVSNEQFF,TGCGCCAGCAGCCAAGACCCCCTAGCCGGGGTCAGCAATGAGCAGTTCTTC
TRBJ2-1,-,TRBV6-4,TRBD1,CASSNTGGNNEQFF,TGTGCCAGCAGTAATACAGGGGGGAACAATGAGCAGTTCTTC
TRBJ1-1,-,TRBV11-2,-,CASSLPFRDTNTEAFF,TGTGCCAGCAGCTTGCCCTTCCGGGACACCAACACTGAAGCTTTCTTT
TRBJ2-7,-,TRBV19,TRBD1,CASSSGTGAYEQYF,TGTGCCAGTAGTTCCGGGACAGGAGCCTACGAGCAGTACTTC
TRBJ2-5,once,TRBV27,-,CASSTLGNQETQYF,TGTGCCAGCAGTACGCTAGGAAACCAAGAGACCCAGTACTTC
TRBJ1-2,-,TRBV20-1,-,CSARDLEGYTF,TGCAGTGCTAGAGATTTAGAAGGCTACACCTTC
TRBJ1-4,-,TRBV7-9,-,CASSAEEGTINEKLFF,TGTGCCAGCAGCGCCGAGGAGGGGACCATTAATGAAAAACTGTTTTTT
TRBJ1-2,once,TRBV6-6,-,CASTNRGYLDYGYTF,TGTGCCAGCACCAACCGGGGATATCTCGACTATGGCTACACCTTC
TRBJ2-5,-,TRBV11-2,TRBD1,CASSYMTGEDETQYF,TGTGCCAGCAGCTACATGACAGGGGAAGACGAGACCCAGTACTTC
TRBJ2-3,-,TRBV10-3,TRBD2,CAIMGGGSTDTQYF,TGTGCCATCATGGGCGGGGGAAGCACAGATACGCAGTATTTT
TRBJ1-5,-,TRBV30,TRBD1,CAWDPGQGNQPQHF,TGTGCCTGGGACCCGGGACAGGGCAATCAGCCCCAGCATTTT
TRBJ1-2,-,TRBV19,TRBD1,CASRGTGGNYGYTF,TGTGCCAGTAGGGGGACAGGGGGCAACTATGGCTACACCTTC
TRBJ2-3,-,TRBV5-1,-,CASSLEGGFTDTQYF,TGCGCCAGCAGCTTGGAAGGCGGATTCACAGATACGCAGTATTTT
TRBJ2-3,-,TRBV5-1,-,CASSFGQGTGRVSPDTQYF,TGCGCCAGCAGCTTCGGGCAGGGCACCGGTAGAGTAAGCCCAGATACGCAGTATTTT
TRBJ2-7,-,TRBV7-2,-,CASRDVRATSYEQYF,TGTGCCAGCAGAGACGTGAGGGCGACCTCCTACGAGCAGTACTTC
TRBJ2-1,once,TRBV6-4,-,CASSDGLGGYNEQFF,TGTGCCAGCAGTGACGGCCTCGGGGGCTACAATGAGCAGTTCTTC
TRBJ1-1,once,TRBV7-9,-,CATLSKNMNTEAFF,TGTGCCACCCTGTCCAAGAACATGAACACTGAAGCTTTCTTT
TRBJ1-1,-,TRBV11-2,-,CASSLGEGTYYTEAFF,TGTGCCAGCAGCTTAGGAGAAGGGACATATTACACTGAAGCTTTCTTT
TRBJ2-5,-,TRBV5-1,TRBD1,CASSLGRGGGKTQYF,TGCGCCAGCAGCTTGGGACGAGGGGGCGGAAAGACCCAGTACTTC
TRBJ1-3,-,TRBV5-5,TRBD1,CARKDRGDSGNTIYF,TGTGCCAGGAAGGACAGGGGGGATTCTGGAAACACCATATATTTT
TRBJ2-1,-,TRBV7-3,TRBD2,CASSSGAGGDEQFF,TGTGCCAGCAGCTCGGGGGCGGGAGGAGATGAGCAGTTCTTC
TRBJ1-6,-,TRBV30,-,CAWSNSVRDSYSPLHF,TGTGCCTGGAGTAATTCTGTTCGGGACTCCTATTCACCCCTCCACTTT
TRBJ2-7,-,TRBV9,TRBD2,CASSVAHYGTSGSSGQYF,TGTGCCAGCAGCGTAGCCCACTACGGGACTAGCGGGAGTTCGGGGCAGTACTTC
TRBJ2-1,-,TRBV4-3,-,CASSQTGDSYNEQFF,TGCGCCAGCAGCCAAACGGGAGACTCCTACAATGAGCAGTTCTTC
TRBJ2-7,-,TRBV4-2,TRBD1,CASSQDGGQGIHEQYF,TGTGCCAGCAGCCAAGATGGGGGACAGGGTATCCACGAGCAGTACTTC
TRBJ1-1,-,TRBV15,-,CATSPPGTLTSGAEAFF,TGTGCCACCAGCCCTCCCGGGACACTCACTTCGGGTGCTGAAGCTTTCTTT
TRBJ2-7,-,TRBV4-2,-,CASSPLGGWDEQYF,TGTGCCAGCAGCCCGCTCGGAGGGTGGGACGAGCAGTACTTC
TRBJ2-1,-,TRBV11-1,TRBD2,CASSKLAVPNEQFF,TGTGCCAGCAGTAAACTAGCGGTACCCAATGAGCAGTTCTTC
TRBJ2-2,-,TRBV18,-,CASSPIRRQANTGELFF,TGTGCCAGCTCACCTATCCGGCGACAGGCCAACACCGGGGAGCTGTTTTTT
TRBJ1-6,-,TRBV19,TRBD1,CASRWTGDDNSPLHF,TGTGCCAGTAGATGGACAGGGGACGATAATTCACCCCTCCACTTT
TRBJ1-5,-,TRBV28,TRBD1,CASNPTGGGNQPQHF,TGTGCCAGCAACCCGACAGGGGGCGGCAATCAGCCCCAGCATTTT
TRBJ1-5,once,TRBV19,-,CASSGGGTGQPQHF,TGTGCCAGTAGTGGGGGGGGCACGGGTCAGCCCCAGCATTTT
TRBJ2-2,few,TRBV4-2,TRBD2,CASSHLTSGITGELFF,TGTGCCAGCAGCCACCTGACTAGCGGAATCACCGGGGAGCTGTTTTTT
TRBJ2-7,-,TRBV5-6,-,CASSLGRDYEQYF,TGTGCCAGCAGCTTAGGCCGGGACTACGAGCAGTACTTC
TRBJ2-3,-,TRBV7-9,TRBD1,CASSKRPGQGATDTQYF,TGTGCCAGCAGCAAACGGCCCGGACAGGGGGCCACAGATACGCAGTATTTT
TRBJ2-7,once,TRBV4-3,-,CASSQDEGSYEQYF,TGCGCCAGCAGCCAAGATGAGGGATCCTACGAGCAGTACTTC
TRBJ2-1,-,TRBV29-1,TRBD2,CSVEEAREGSYNEQFF,TGCAGCGTTGAAGAGGCGCGGGAGGGGTCCTACAATGAGCAGTTCTTC
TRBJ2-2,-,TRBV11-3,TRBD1,CASSPLETGGSNGELFF,TGTGCCAGCAGCCCGCTAGAGACAGGGGGTTCTAACGGGGAGCTGTTTTTT
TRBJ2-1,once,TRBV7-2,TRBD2,CASRFGGTSPINEQFF,TGTGCCAGCAGGTTTGGGGGGACTAGTCCGATCAATGAGCAGTTCTTC
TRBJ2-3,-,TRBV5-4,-,CASSLSQTQYF,TGTGCCAGCAGCTTGTCCCAAACGCAGTATTTT
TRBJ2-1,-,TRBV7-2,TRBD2,CASSLGFFGTSASEQFF,TGTGCCAGCAGCTTAGGATTTTTCGGGACTAGTGCGTCTGAGCAGTTCTTC
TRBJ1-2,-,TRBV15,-,CATSRDSGGNYGYTF,TGTGCCACCAGCAGAGATTCGGGGGGTAACTATGGCTACACCTTC
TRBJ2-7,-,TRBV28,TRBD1,CASSFNTGTGEEQYF,TGTGCCAGCAGTTTCAATACCGGGACAGGGGAAGAGCAGTACTTC
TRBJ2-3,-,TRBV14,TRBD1,CASSNRDRGYTQYF,TGTGCCAGCAGCAACCGGGACAGGGGTTATACGCAGTATTTT
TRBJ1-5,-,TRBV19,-,CASRPSGQPQHF,TGTGCCAGTAGACCGTCAGGTCAGCCCCAGCATTTT
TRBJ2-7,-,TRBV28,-,CASSLKRRENYEQYF,TGTGCCAGCAGTCTCAAACGCCGGGAAAACTACGAGCAGTACTTC
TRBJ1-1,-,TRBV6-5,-,CASSYSPGIGTEAFF,TGTGCCAGCAGTTACTCCCCCGGGATCGGCACTGAAGCTTTCTTT
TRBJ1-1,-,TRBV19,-,CASSMGRLSEAFF,TGTGCCAGTAGTATGGGCAGGCTCTCTGAAGCTTTCTTT
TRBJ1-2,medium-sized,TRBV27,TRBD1,CASSFPGQGPLTF,TGTGCCAGCAGTTTCCCGGGACAGGGGCCCCTGACCTTC
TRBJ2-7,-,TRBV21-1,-,CASSGVGVAGLLWGYEQYF,TGTGCCAGCAGCGGGGTGGGGGTAGCGGGATTGTTGTGGGGGTACGAGCAGTACTTC
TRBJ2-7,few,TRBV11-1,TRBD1,CASSPGQGFYEQYF,TGTGCCAGCAGCCCGGGACAGGGCTTCTACGAGCAGTACTTC
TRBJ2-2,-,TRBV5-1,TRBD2,CASSLDLAEAPFNTGELFF,TGCGCCAGCAGCTTGGATCTAGCGGAGGCCCCCTTCAACACCGGGGAGCTGTTTTTT
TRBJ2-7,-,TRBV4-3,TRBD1,CASSQVTGFREQYF,TGCGCCAGCAGCCAAGTGACAGGGTTTCGCGAGCAGTACTTC